The 25 T cell receptor beta chains reported below all come from one sample, sequenced in a study of graft-versus-host responses after intestinal transplantation. Profiling relied on immunoSEQ multiplex PCR, and the TCRdb table lists in-frame clones only, not all of them. This table holds fewer than 130,000 clones, about 94% found once. Their target antigens are unknown. Sequenced here: unstimulated CD8+ T cells sorted from spleen or lymph node cells, sampled before intestinal transplant. The receptors were gathered from a human donor who received an intestinal transplant.

The V call is TRBV5-6, the J call TRBJ2-7, with TRBD2 identical over 15 bases. This CDR3 has 18 amino acids. J was trimmed by 3 bases and V by 5 bases; bases with no gene match: 12. Germline CDR1 is SGHDT and CDR2 is YYEEEE. DNA for the CDR3: TGTGCCAGCAGGTCTAGGGGACTAGCGGGAGGCCATTTCTACGAGCAGTACTTC. As protein: CASRSRGLAGGHFYEQYF.

V gene TRBV19 combines with J gene TRBJ1-1; D is possibly TRBD1 (6 bases). There are 13 residues in the CDR3. Germline V gene lookup returns CDR1 LNHDA and CDR2 SQIVND (reference sequence). Trimming left V 9 bases short and J 0 bases short, with 11 bases between. In DNA form, the CDR3 reads TGTGCCAGCGGGGACACCCTGAACACTGAAGCTTTCTTT. This translates into CASGDTLNTEAFF.

The chain joins TRBV9 to TRBJ2-7; maybe TRBD2 (6 bases). Trimming took 3 bases from V and 7 from J, leaving 17 bases between them. Germline CDR1 reads SGDLS; CDR2 reads YYNGEE. This CDR3 is 14 amino acids long. The CDR3 sequence is CASSDGGSSREQYF. The DNA for the CDR3 is TGTGCCAGCAGCGATGGGGGGAGCTCTCGAGAGCAGTACTTC.

V is TRBV9 and J is TRBJ1-2, with D possibly matching TRBD1 (5 bases). The CDR3 spans 14 residues. The V and J ends lost 0 bases and 1 base respectively, with 7 bases between them. Germline V gene data show CDR1 as SGDLS and CDR2 as YYNGEE. CDR3 loop: CASSVADSNYGYTF. CDR3 sequence (DNA): TGTGCCAGCAGCGTAGCCGACAGTAACTATGGCTACACCTTC.

V gene TRBV7-9 combines with J gene TRBJ1-1; 7 bases fit TRBD1. Trimming took 3 bases from V and 1 from J; bases not matched to a gene: 5. CDR1 and CDR2 (germline): SEHNR, FQNEAQ (reference sequence). The CDR3 covers 15 residues. The CDR3, as DNA: TGTGCCAGCAGCTTCCCCCGGGACAGGAACACTGAAGCTTTCTTT. Residues: CASSFPRDRNTEAFF.

The V and J genes are TRBV28 and TRBJ2-5; D is possibly TRBD2 (6 bases). The DNA end is more similar to TRBJ2-7, so the J call may be wrong. This CDR3 has 15 residues. Germline V gene lookup returns CDR1 MDHEN and CDR2 SYDVKM. CDR3 sequence reads: CASSLWLASSYEQYF. The CDR3 nucleotides read TGTGCCAGCAGTTTATGGCTAGCGTCCTCCTACGAGCAGTACTTC.

The rearrangement links TRBV7-8 to TRBJ1-5; D may be TRBD1 (6 bases). V was clipped by 4 bases and J by 8 bases, with 15 bases between them. Germline V lookup: CDR1 SGHVS, CDR2 FQNEAQ. The CDR3 sequence is 14 residues long. CDR3 loop: CASSSVGGREPQHF. For the CDR3, the DNA is TGTGCCAGCAGCTCAGTCGGGGGCCGGGAGCCCCAGCATTTT.

The J gene is TRBJ2-1, the V gene TRBV10-3; no clear D. V was clipped by 0 bases and J by 7 bases, with 16 bases between them. Germline loops: CDR1 ENHRY, CDR2 SYGVKD. The CDR3 contains 16 residues. CDR3 sequence (DNA): TGTGCCATCAGTGAGTCGACGACCGGATCAATTAATGAGCAGTTCTTC. Encoded protein: CAISESTTGSINEQFF.

CDR3 in DNA: TGCGCCAGCAGCCAAGATTTGCGGGGCGACACTGAAGCTTTCTTT. It is translated as CASSQDLRGDTEAFF. The rearrangement links TRBV4-1 to TRBJ1-1; D is possibly TRBD1 (5 bases). CDR3 size: 15 residues. V was clipped by 0 bases and J by 3 bases, with 11 bases between them. The germline V gene encodes CDR1 MGHRA and CDR2 YSYEKL.

The CDR3 bases are TGTGCCAGCAGCGTAGCGGGAGGGCCCTACGAGCAGTACTTC. Protein sequence: CASSVAGGPYEQYF. V is TRBV9 and J is TRBJ2-7, with TRBD2 matching over 8 bases. V gave up 0 bases and J gave up 2 bases; unmatched junction bases: 1. This CDR3 spans 14 amino acids. CDR1 is SGDLS and CDR2 is YYNGEE in the germline V gene. Full variable domain (rest looked up from reference TRBV9 and TRBJ2-7): DSGVTQTPKHLITATGQRVTLRCSPRSGDLSVYWYQQSLDQGLQFLIQYYNGEERAKGNILERFSAQQFPDLHSELNLSSLELGDSALYFCASSVAGGPYEQYFGPGTRLTVT.

The CDR3 nucleotides are TGTGCCAGCAGCTTAAAAGGAGGGGGTAATGAGCAGTTCTTC. The encoded protein is CASSLKGGGNEQFF. The V and J genes are TRBV7-3 and TRBJ2-1; D could derive from TRBD1 or TRBD2 (6 bases each). Germline CDR1 reads SGHTA; CDR2 reads FQGTGA. The CDR3 consists of 14 residues. Trimming cost V 1 base and J 7 bases, with 11 bases left between them. Full variable domain (missing parts from reference TRBV7-3 and TRBJ2-1): GAGVSQTPSNKVTEKGKYVELRCDPISGHTALYWYRQSLGQGPEFLIYFQGTGAADDSGLPNDRFFAVRPEGSVSTLKIQRTERGDSAVYLCASSLKGGGNEQFFGPGTRLTVL.

The rearrangement uses TRBV6-5 and TRBJ2-7, with 8 bases aligning to TRBD1. The CDR3 extends over 15 amino acids. CDR1 and CDR2 from the germline V gene are MNHEY and SVGAGI. V lost 5 bases, J lost 4 bases, and 10 bases stayed unmatched. The chain's CDR3 is CASSRQGLEIYEQYF. The CDR3 nucleotides are TGTGCCAGCAGTCGACAGGGGCTTGAAATATACGAGCAGTACTTC.

J is TRBJ1-2 and V is TRBV7-9; D uncertain. This CDR3 is built from 12 residues. Deletions cut 5 bases from V and 6 bases from J, with 10 bases between. The germline CDR1 and CDR2 sequences are SEHNR and FQNEAQ (reference sequence). This CDR3 is CASSPLFDGYTF. DNA of the CDR3: TGTGCCAGCAGCCCTTTGTTTGATGGCTACACCTTC.

This chain joins TRBV2 and TRBJ1-2; possibly TRBD1 for D (6 bases). V was trimmed by 7 bases and J by 6 bases, leaving 21 bases between them. Germline V gene data show CDR1 as SNHLY and CDR2 as FYNNEI. There are 15 residues in the CDR3. The CDR3 region is CASIGRGRGGNGYTF. The CDR3 nucleotides are TGTGCCAGCATTGGCAGGGGCAGAGGAGGAAATGGCTACACCTTC.

The CDR3 spells CASSQVHNEQFF. In DNA form, the CDR3 reads TGCGCCAGCAGCCAAGTCCACAATGAGCAGTTCTTC. The rearrangement joins TRBV4-1 to TRBJ2-1; no definite D call. Trimming took 1 base from V and 5 from J, leaving 3 bases between them. This CDR3 has 12 amino acids. Per the germline V gene, CDR1 is MGHRA and CDR2 is YSYEKL.

The chain couples TRBV4-1 to TRBJ2-5; no reliable D call. The CDR3 contains 16 residues. Between the trimmed V and J ends, which lost 1 base and 1 base, there was a span of 13 bases. Per the germline V gene, CDR1 is MGHRA and CDR2 is YSYEKL. The CDR3, as DNA: TGCGCCAGCAGCCAAGTTTCAGGCAGACCCCAAGAGACCCAGTACTTC. Its protein product is CASSQVSGRPQETQYF.

The chain employs TRBV7-9 and TRBJ2-2; 10 bases are shared with TRBD2. V gave up 2 bases and J gave up 8 bases; unmatched junction bases: 8. CDR3 length: 16 residues. Germline CDR1 and CDR2: SEHNR and FQNEAQ (reference sequence). The CDR3 sequence: CASSLLLAGVGGELFF. DNA for the CDR3: TGTGCCAGCAGCTTACTCCTAGCGGGAGTCGGAGGGGAGCTGTTTTTT. The full variable domain, its missing parts supplied by reference TRBV7-9 and TRBJ2-2, is DTGVSQNPRHKITKRGQNVTFRCDPISEHNRLYWYRQTLGQGPEFLTYFQNEAQLEKSRLLSDRFSAERPKGSFSTLEIQRTEQGDSAMYLCASSLLLAGVGGELFFGEGSRLTVL.

This chain joins TRBV19 and TRBJ2-7, with D possibly TRBD1 on 5 matching bases. This CDR3 is built from 14 residues. The germline gives CDR1 LNHDA, CDR2 SQIVND (reference sequence). Trimming removed 4 bases from V and 0 bases from J, with 10 bases in between. CDR3: CASSTWTHSYEQYF. The CDR3 DNA follows: TGTGCCAGTAGTACTTGGACACACTCCTACGAGCAGTACTTC. Together with reference TRBV19 and TRBJ2-7, the CDR3 gives the full variable domain: DGGITQSPKYLFRKEGQNVTLSCEQNLNHDAMYWYRQDPGQGLRLIYYSQIVNDFQKGDIAEGYSVSREKKESFPLTVTSAQKNPTAFYLCASSTWTHSYEQYFGPGTRLTVT.

The J gene is TRBJ1-1, the V gene TRBV5-1; 9 bases line up with TRBD1. The germline CDR1 and CDR2 sequences are SGHRS and YFSETQ. This CDR3 is built from 14 residues. The trim removed 5 bases at V and 5 bases at J, leaving 7 bases unmatched. This CDR3 reads CASRPGQGVTEAFF. DNA for the CDR3: TGCGCCAGCAGACCGGGACAGGGAGTGACTGAAGCTTTCTTT.

This chain links TRBV27 with TRBJ1-1, with 9 nucleotides matching TRBD1. The CDR3 loop spans 15 amino acids. CDR1 MNHEY and CDR2 SMNVEV come from the germline V gene (reference sequence). V lost 4 bases, J lost 0 bases, and 3 bases stayed unmatched. This CDR3 is CASSSGQGMNTEAFF. The CDR3 nucleotides are TGTGCCAGCAGTTCGGGACAGGGTATGAACACTGAAGCTTTCTTT.

The J gene is TRBJ1-1, the V gene TRBV27; possible D gene TRBD1, 6 bases. The V end was cut by 5 bases, the J end by 6 bases, with 13 bases between. Germline CDR1 and CDR2: MNHEY and SMNVEV (reference sequence). The CDR3 consists of 13 residues. This CDR3 is CASSLSGDPEAFF. The CDR3 DNA reads TGTGCCAGCAGTCTCTCAGGGGACCCTGAAGCTTTCTTT.

The V gene is TRBV27, the J gene TRBJ2-2, with D uncertain. Per the germline V gene, CDR1 is MNHEY and CDR2 is SMNVEV (reference sequence). This CDR3 is 12 amino acids long. Between the trimmed V and J ends, which lost 5 bases and 6 bases, there was a span of 7 bases. CDR3 in amino acids: CASSLLPGELFF. Written as DNA, the CDR3 is TGTGCCAGCAGTCTCTTACCCGGGGAGCTGTTTTTT.

V and J are TRBV27 and TRBJ2-3; 7 positions agree with TRBD2. This CDR3 region has 13 residues. Trimming at V came to 4 bases and at J to 6 bases, leaving 4 bases not matched to a gene. Germline V CDR1 and CDR2: MNHEY, SMNVEV (reference sequence). The CDR3 DNA is TGTGCCAGCAGTTCCATGGGGGGGGATACGCAGTATTTT. It is translated as CASSSMGGDTQYF.

The chain carries TRBV5-1 and TRBJ2-1; 7 bases agree with TRBD1. This CDR3 has 14 amino acids. V dropped 7 bases and J dropped 2; count of bases not matched to a gene: 6. The germline V gene has CDR1 SGHRS and CDR2 YFSETQ. In DNA, the CDR3 is TGCGCCAGCTCTCTCGGACAGGCCTACAATGAGCAGTTCTTC. Its translation is CASSLGQAYNEQFF. The full variable domain, its missing parts supplied by reference TRBV5-1 and TRBJ2-1, is KAGVTQTPRYLIKTRGQQVTLSCSPISGHRSVSWYQQTPGQGLQFLFEYFSETQRNKGNFPGRFSGRQFSNSRSEMNVSTLELGDSALYLCASSLGQAYNEQFFGPGTRLTVL.

The genes are TRBV19 and TRBJ1-2; D remains ambiguous. The CDR3 is 13 residues long. Trimming left V 6 bases short and J 5 bases short, with 13 bases between. Germline V gene sequence: CDR1 LNHDA, CDR2 SQIVND (reference sequence). CDR3 bases: TGTGCCAGTAGGGCAGACGATTTTTATGGCTACACCTTC. Protein product: CASRADDFYGYTF.